Presented here are 20 T cell receptor beta chains from one specimen sequenced in a study of cytomegalovirus exposure and HLA in healthy donors. PCR primers comprised 60 Vbeta and 13 Jbeta primers. Method: immunoSEQ multiplex PCR; TCRdb's copy keeps in-frame clones and lacks some. The clone table shows about 200,000 clones, with the ten largest holding less than 0.85%. Sequenced material: PBMCs. The origin of the receptors is a boy between 10 and 17 years old in good health and CMV-seronegative.

The chain uses TRBV28 and TRBJ2-3; TRBD1 agrees at 8 bases. The CDR3 has 15 amino acids. Germline CDR1 MDHEN, CDR2 SYDVKM. The trim removed 7 bases at V and 0 bases at J, leaving 6 bases unmatched. CDR3 DNA sequence: TGTGCCAGCAATACAGACAGGGGCAGCACAGATACGCAGTATTTT. Protein sequence: CASNTDRGSTDTQYF.

The chain uses TRBV10-3 and TRBJ2-3, with 9 bases lining up with TRBD2. Per the germline V gene, CDR1 is ENHRY and CDR2 is SYGVKD. This CDR3 contains 16 residues. With V trimmed by 7 bases and J by 1 base, 9 bases remained unmatched. CDR3 bases: TGTGCCATCAAAGAAAGCGGGGGGCACCGCACAGATACGCAGTATTTT. Its protein product is CAIKESGGHRTDTQYF.

The rearrangement uses TRBV5-8 and TRBJ2-5; the D gene is possibly TRBD2 (7 bases). V was pared by 4 bases and J by 4 bases, with 17 bases between. This CDR3 is built from 15 residues. CDR1 SGHTS and CDR2 YDEGEE come from the germline V gene. CDR3 protein: CASSKYRGAGETQYF. The CDR3, as DNA: TGTGCCAGCAGCAAATACCGGGGGGCGGGAGAGACCCAGTACTTC.

The V call is TRBV19, the J call TRBJ2-5; 8 bases match TRBD2. V dropped 6 bases and J dropped 3; count of bases not matched to a gene: 6. Germline V gene data show CDR1 as LNHDA and CDR2 as SQIVND (reference sequence). The CDR3 consists of 14 residues. The CDR3 nucleotides are TGTGCCAGTAGCCCCCGGGGGGGAGAAGAGACCCAGTACTTC. Translation gives CASSPRGGEETQYF.

V gene TRBV23-1 combines with J gene TRBJ1-1; no reliable D call. TRBV23-1 is marked as an open reading frame, function uncertain. V shed 5 bases and J shed 0 bases, with 4 bases lying between them. The CDR3 runs 12 residues. The CDR3 DNA reads TGCGCCAGCAGTGGAGTGAACACTGAAGCTTTCTTT. It yields the protein CASSGVNTEAFF.

The V gene is TRBV6-5, the J gene TRBJ1-1; TRBD1 agrees at 8 bases. The CDR3 length is 13 residues. Unmatched junction bases numbered 6, after V lost 7 bases and J lost 5 bases. Per germline, CDR1 MNHEY and CDR2 SVGAGI. The CDR3 spells CASKTQGATEAFF. CDR3 bases: TGTGCCAGCAAGACTCAGGGGGCGACTGAAGCTTTCTTT.

The chain is built from TRBV6-4 and TRBJ1-2; tentatively, D is TRBD1 (5 bases). The CDR3 spans 15 residues. Trimming took 0 bases from V and 8 from J, leaving 16 bases between them. Germline V gives CDR1 MRHNA, CDR2 SNTAGT. CDR3 nucleotides: TGTGCCAGCAGTGACTCGGAGCAGGGAGGCCACGGCTACACCTTC. It translates to CASSDSEQGGHGYTF.

The chain combines TRBV28 with TRBJ1-2; D unresolved. There are 12 residues in the CDR3. The germline gives CDR1 MDHEN, CDR2 SYDVKM. The V and J ends lost 5 bases and 5 bases respectively, with 9 bases between them. Here the CDR3 DNA reads TGTGCCAGCAGTCTAGGATTATATGGCTACACCTTC. It is translated as CASSLGLYGYTF.

V and J are TRBV27 and TRBJ1-5; perhaps TRBD1 as D (6 bases). CDR3 length equals 15 residues. Per the germline V gene, CDR1 is MNHEY and CDR2 is SMNVEV (reference sequence). Trimming took 9 bases from V and 6 from J, leaving 21 bases between them. Here the CDR3 DNA reads TGTGCCAGGGGGGGGGAGGGGGATGCCCCTCAGCCCCAGCATTTT. Translated, it gives CARGGEGDAPQPQHF.

The chain is built from TRBV30 and TRBJ1-3; D may be TRBD1 (6 bases). The germline CDR1 and CDR2 sequences are GTSNPN and SVGIG (reference sequence). V was shortened by 0 bases and J by 3 bases, with 6 bases between the two germline ends. This CDR3 region has 13 residues. DNA for the CDR3: TGTGCCTGGAGTGTAGGGGGTGGAAACACCATATATTTT. It codes for CAWSVGGGNTIYF.

J is TRBJ1-6 and V is TRBV9, with TRBD1 identical over 8 bases. V was pared by 2 bases and J by 10 bases, with 5 bases of the junction left unmatched. In germline, CDR1 is SGDLS, CDR2 YYNGEE. CDR3 size: 14 residues. The CDR3 nucleotides are TGTGCCAGCAGCGTCGACAGGGGAATCTCACCCCTCCACTTT. It translates to CASSVDRGISPLHF.

The chain uses TRBV29-1 and TRBJ1-1; D unresolved. CDR1 is SQVTM, CDR2 ANQGSEA, per germline. The CDR3 sequence is 15 residues long. With 5 bases removed from V and 6 bases from J, the gap between germline ends came to 22 bases. CDR3 residues: CSVPGGYGVDSEAFF. CDR3 sequence (DNA): TGCAGCGTTCCTGGAGGATATGGGGTTGATTCTGAAGCTTTCTTT.

The genes are TRBV2 and TRBJ1-4; tentative D call: TRBD1 (5 bases). The CDR3 has 14 amino acids. Germline loops: CDR1 SNHLY, CDR2 FYNNEI. V dropped 4 bases and J dropped 10 bases, with 16 bases sitting between them. CDR3 amino acids: CASSGTKSGGKLFF. CDR3 nucleotides: TGTGCCAGCAGTGGGACCAAATCCGGGGGAAAACTGTTTTTT.

The chain combines TRBV11-2 with TRBJ2-7; TRBD2 might be the D (5 bases). CDR1 is SGHAT and CDR2 is FQNNGV in the germline V gene. V was pared by 6 bases and J by 3 bases, with 18 bases between. This CDR3 spans 15 amino acids. Here the CDR3 reads CASSRVAPRVYEQYF. The CDR3 coding sequence is TGTGCCAGCAGTCGTGTCGCACCGAGGGTCTACGAGCAGTACTTC.

The rearrangement links TRBV5-4 to TRBJ2-1; 7 bases agree with TRBD1. J was trimmed by 3 bases and V by 4 bases; bases with no gene match: 10. The V gene's germline CDR1 is SGHNT and CDR2 YYREEE (reference sequence). The CDR3 sequence is 16 residues long. The CDR3 spells CASSARQGELYNEQFF. The CDR3 DNA reads TGTGCCAGCAGCGCCCGTCAGGGGGAGCTCTACAATGAGCAGTTCTTC.

The chain links TRBV11-2 to TRBJ1-5; D may be TRBD1 (6 bases). CDR3 length equals 14 residues. Germline CDR1 and CDR2: SGHAT and FQNNGV. Trimming took off 5 bases at V and 3 bases at J, with 11 bases between the two ends. CDR3 in amino acids: CASSTDRNNQPQHF. Written as DNA, the CDR3 is TGTGCCAGCAGCACGGACAGAAACAATCAGCCCCAGCATTTT. Based on the CDR3 plus reference TRBV11-2 and TRBJ1-5, the full variable domain is EAGVAQSPRYKIIEKRQSVAFWCNPISGHATLYWYQQILGQGPKLLIQFQNNGVVDDSQLPKDRFSAERLKGVDSTLKIQPAKLEDSAVYLCASSTDRNNQPQHFGDGTRLSIL.

The J gene is TRBJ2-4, the V gene TRBV6-6; D perhaps matches TRBD2 (5 bases). V lost 8 bases and J 2 bases, leaving 13 bases between the germline ends. CDR1 is MNHNY, CDR2 SVGAGI, per germline (reference sequence). The CDR3 spans 14 residues. The chain's CDR3 is CASRRYGSKNIQYF. CDR3 DNA: TGTGCCAGCCGGAGGTACGGGTCCAAAAACATTCAGTACTTC.

The chain recombines TRBV14 with TRBJ2-1; perhaps TRBD2 as D (5 bases). Per germline, CDR1 SGHDN and CDR2 FVKESK. V lost 3 bases and J lost 3, with 15 bases in between. This CDR3 is 16 amino acids long. CDR3 sequence reads: CASSHGVRTLYNEQFF. The CDR3 nucleotides are TGTGCCAGCAGCCACGGCGTTCGGACTCTCTACAATGAGCAGTTCTTC.

The genes are TRBV27 and TRBJ1-5, with D unresolved. The CDR3 covers 13 residues. V lost 5 bases to trimming and J lost 9 bases, with 14 bases between them. The germline V gene has CDR1 MNHEY and CDR2 SMNVEV (reference sequence). CDR3 DNA: TGTGCCAGCAGTCCCACGTCGGGGTTGCCCCAGCATTTT. Translated, it gives CASSPTSGLPQHF.

The chain combines TRBV27 with TRBJ2-2, with TRBD2 matching 7 bases. Germline lookup yields CDR1 MNHEY and CDR2 SMNVEV (reference sequence). There are 15 residues in the CDR3. Unmatched junction bases numbered 5, after V lost 3 bases and J lost 4 bases. The CDR3 nucleotides are TGTGCCAGCAGTTTGTGGGGGGGGAGCACCGGGGAGCTGTTTTTT. Its protein is CASSLWGGSTGELFF.